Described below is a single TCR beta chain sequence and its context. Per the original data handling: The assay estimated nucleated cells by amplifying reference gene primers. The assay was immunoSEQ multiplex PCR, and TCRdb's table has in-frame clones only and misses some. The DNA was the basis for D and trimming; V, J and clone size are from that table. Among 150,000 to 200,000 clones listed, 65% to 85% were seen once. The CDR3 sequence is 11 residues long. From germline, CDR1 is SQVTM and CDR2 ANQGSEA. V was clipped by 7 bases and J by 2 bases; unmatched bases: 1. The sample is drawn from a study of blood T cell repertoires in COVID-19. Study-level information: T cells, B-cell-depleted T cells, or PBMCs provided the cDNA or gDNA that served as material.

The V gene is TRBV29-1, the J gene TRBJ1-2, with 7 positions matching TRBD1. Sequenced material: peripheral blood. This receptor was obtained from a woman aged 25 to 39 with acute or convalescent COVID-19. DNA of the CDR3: TGCAGCGCGGGACAGAACTATGGCTACACCTTC. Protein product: CSAGQNYGYTF.